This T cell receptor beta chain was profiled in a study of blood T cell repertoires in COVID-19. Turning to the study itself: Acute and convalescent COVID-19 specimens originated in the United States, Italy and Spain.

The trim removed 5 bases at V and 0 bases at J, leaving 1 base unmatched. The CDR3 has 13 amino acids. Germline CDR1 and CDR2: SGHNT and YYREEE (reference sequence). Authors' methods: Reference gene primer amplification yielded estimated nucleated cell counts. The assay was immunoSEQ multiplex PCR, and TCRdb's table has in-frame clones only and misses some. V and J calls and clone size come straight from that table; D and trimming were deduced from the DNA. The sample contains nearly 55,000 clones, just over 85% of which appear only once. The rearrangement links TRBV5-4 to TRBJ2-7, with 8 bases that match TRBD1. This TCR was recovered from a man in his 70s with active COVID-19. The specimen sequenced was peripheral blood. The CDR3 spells CASRDRASYEQYF. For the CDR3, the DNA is TGTGCCAGCAGGGACAGGGCCTCCTACGAGCAGTACTTC.